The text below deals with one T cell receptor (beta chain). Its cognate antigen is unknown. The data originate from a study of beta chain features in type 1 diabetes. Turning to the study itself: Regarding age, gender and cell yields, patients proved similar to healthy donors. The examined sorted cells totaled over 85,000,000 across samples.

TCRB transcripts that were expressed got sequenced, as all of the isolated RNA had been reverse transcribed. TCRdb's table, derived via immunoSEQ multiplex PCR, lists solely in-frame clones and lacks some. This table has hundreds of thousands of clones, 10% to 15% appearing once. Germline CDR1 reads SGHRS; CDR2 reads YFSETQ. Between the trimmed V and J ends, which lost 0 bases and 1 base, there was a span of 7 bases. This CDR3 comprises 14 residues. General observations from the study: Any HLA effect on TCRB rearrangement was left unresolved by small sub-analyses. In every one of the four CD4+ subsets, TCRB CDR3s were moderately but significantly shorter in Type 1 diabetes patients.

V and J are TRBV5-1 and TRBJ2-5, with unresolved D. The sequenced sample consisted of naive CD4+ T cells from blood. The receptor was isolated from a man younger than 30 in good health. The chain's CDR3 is CASSLVSPQETQYF. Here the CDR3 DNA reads TGCGCCAGCAGCTTGGTCAGTCCCCAAGAGACCCAGTACTTC. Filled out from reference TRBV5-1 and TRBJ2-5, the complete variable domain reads KAGVTQTPRYLIKTRGQQVTLSCSPISGHRSVSWYQQTPGQGLQFLFEYFSETQRNKGNFPGRFSGRQFSNSRSEMNVSTLELGDSALYLCASSLVSPQETQYFGPGTRLLVL.